The rows below give T cell receptor beta chains drawn from one sample of a study of T cell responses to AZD1222 COVID-19 vaccine. Profiled with immunoSEQ multiplex PCR; TCRdb holds only in-frame clones, not every one. Among around 95,000 clones listed, more than 75% were seen once. Sequenced material: peripheral blood, taken on day 0 of AZD1222 vaccination. The receptors come from an adult in good health. CDR3s leave out the opening cysteine and the closing phenylalanine or tryptophan. The order of the fields is J gene, V gene, CDR3 protein.

j_gene: TRBJ2-3; v_gene: TRBV14; CDR3aa: ASSLLAGGSTDTQY
j_gene: TRBJ1-6; v_gene: TRBV2; CDR3aa: ASSGDRNNSPLH
j_gene: TRBJ2-3; v_gene: TRBV19; CDR3aa: ASSIKGGGLTDTQY
j_gene: TRBJ2-3; v_gene: TRBV7-2; CDR3aa: ASSSTGFTDTQY
j_gene: TRBJ1-2; v_gene: TRBV7-9; CDR3aa: ASSLSGQGGYGYT
j_gene: TRBJ2-7; v_gene: TRBV19; CDR3aa: ASSIDLIGKPKTSYEQY
j_gene: TRBJ1-6; v_gene: TRBV30; CDR3aa: AWSPSYNSPLH
j_gene: TRBJ1-1; v_gene: TRBV5-4; CDR3aa: ASRGQNTEAF
j_gene: TRBJ2-6; v_gene: TRBV11-2; CDR3aa: ASSPFDIPSGANVLT
j_gene: TRBJ2-4; v_gene: TRBV9; CDR3aa: ASSVDMDSKNIQY
j_gene: TRBJ1-2; v_gene: TRBV5-1; CDR3aa: ASSSPSSTGQGGGDYGYT
j_gene: TRBJ2-1; v_gene: TRBV5-1; CDR3aa: ASTRTGTDNEQF
j_gene: TRBJ1-3; v_gene: TRBV19; CDR3aa: ASSMVDRGYSGNTIY